Described below is a single T cell receptor (beta chain) sequence and its context. This specimen belongs to a study of blood T cell repertoires in COVID-19. Whole-study context: Acute and convalescent COVID-19 samples came from the United States, Italy and Spain. From T cells, B-cell-depleted T cells, or PBMCs came the material, which was cDNA or gDNA.

Original methodology: Using reference gene primer amplification, nucleated cell counts were estimated. Measured with immunoSEQ multiplex PCR; TCRdb has only the in-frame clones, and not every one. V and J calls and clone size are given by that table; D and trimming were obtained from the DNA. The data contain 200,000 to 250,000 clones, 80% to 85% of them singletons. The TCR originated in a young man with active or convalescent COVID-19. The sample consisted of peripheral blood.

CDR3 nucleotides: TGTGCCACCAGTCCGGGTCAGAACACCGGGGAGCTGTTTTTT. Protein: CATSPGQNTGELFF. The chain joins TRBV24-1 to TRBJ2-2; unclear D gene. The germline CDR1 and CDR2 sequences are KGHDR and SFDVKD. This CDR3 spans 14 amino acids. The germline V and J ends were trimmed by 6 bases and 1 base, with 8 bases remaining between them.